Presented here are 26 T cell receptor beta chains from one specimen sequenced in a study of T-cell memory formation after mild COVID-19. TCRdb reprocessed the 5' RACE reads with MiXCR, giving one entry per CDR3 protein. Here the sample spans hundreds of thousands of distinct CDR3 sequences, 15% to 20% being singletons. Sequenced sample: PBMCs or a T cell subset sorted from them (not recorded which). The receptors here all came from a man aged 18 to 29 who had mild COVID-19 (a few samples of this study predate the infection). Cell type and time point are not known.

V and J are TRBV12-3 or TRBV12-4 and TRBJ2-3; D unclear. CDR3 length: 14 amino acids. V lost 5 bases to trimming and J lost 4 bases, with 13 bases between them. The DNA of the CDR3 is TGTGCCAGCAGTCGTGTGGGGAACGCAGATACGCAGTATTTT. Translating it yields CASSRVGNADTQYF.

The chain has TRBV29-1 and TRBJ2-2; 7 nucleotides align to TRBD1. This CDR3 spans 12 amino acids. Germline CDR1 is SQVTM and CDR2 is ANQGSEA. The V and J ends lost 6 bases and 4 bases, in that order; junction bases with no gene match: 2. Here the CDR3 DNA reads TGCAGCGTGGGACAGTTCACCGGGGAGCTGTTTTTT. It translates to CSVGQFTGELFF.

V is TRBV7-2 and J is TRBJ1-5; 7 bases agree with TRBD1. Germline V gene lookup returns CDR1 SGHTA and CDR2 FQGNSA. CDR3 size: 16 residues. After removal of 2 bases from V and 2 bases from J, the junction contained 6 bases not matched to a gene. This chain's CDR3 is CASSLQGGQGNQPQHF. CDR3 in DNA: TGTGCCAGCAGCTTACAGGGGGGTCAGGGCAATCAGCCCCAGCATTTT.

The CDR3 here is CASRQNPRTYTDTQYF. The CDR3 bases are TGTGCCAGCAGGCAAAACCCCCGGACTTACACAGATACGCAGTATTTT. V usage is TRBV6-5 and J usage is TRBJ2-3, with D perhaps matching TRBD2 (5 bases). The CDR3 loop spans 16 amino acids. From germline, CDR1 is MNHEY and CDR2 SVGAGI. Trimming stripped 6 bases from V and 2 bases from J, with 18 bases between.

This clonotype has just a few counts. The chain has TRBV7-2 and TRBJ2-1; 10 nucleotides match TRBD2. The CDR3 has 15 residues. The V and J ends lost 3 bases and 7 bases, in that order; junction bases with no gene match: 6. CDR1 and CDR2 from the germline V gene are SGHTA and FQGNSA. The CDR3 is CASSFSSGGSNEQFF. CDR3 coding DNA: TGTGCCAGCAGCTTTTCTAGCGGGGGATCGAATGAGCAGTTCTTC.

The J gene is TRBJ1-1, the V gene TRBV7-2; tentatively, D is TRBD1 (5 bases). CDR1 and CDR2 from the germline V gene are SGHTA and FQGNSA. The CDR3 covers 14 residues. Deletions cut 2 bases from V and 5 bases from J, with 12 bases between. CDR3 DNA sequence: TGTGCCAGCAGCTTAAGTTGGGGGGAGACTGAAGCTTTCTTT. This gives the protein CASSLSWGETEAFF.

This chain connects TRBV4-2 to TRBJ1-1; D is perhaps TRBD1 (5 bases). The V end lost 2 bases, the J end lost 3 bases, and 10 bases lay between the germline ends. The germline V gene encodes CDR1 LGHNA and CDR2 YNFKEQ. This CDR3 spans 14 amino acids. Written as DNA, the CDR3 is TGTGCCAGCAGCCAATCGGGGCGGGACACTGAAGCTTTCTTT. Translated, it gives CASSQSGRDTEAFF.

The CDR3 nucleotides read TGTGCCAGCAGCGTAGTTGGGTCGGGGGGGCCCGTTGAGCAGTTCTTC. This encodes CASSVVGSGGPVEQFF. The chain is built from TRBV9 and TRBJ2-1; the match to TRBD2 covers 8 bases. This CDR3 spans 16 amino acids. The germline CDR1 and CDR2 sequences are SGDLS and YYNGEE. V lost 0 bases to trimming and J lost 9 bases; unmatched junction nucleotides: 11. The variable domain in full, with the rest retrieved from reference TRBV9 and TRBJ2-1, is DSGVTQTPKHLITATGQRVTLRCSPRSGDLSVYWYQQSLDQGLQFLIQYYNGEERAKGNILERFSAQQFPDLHSELNLSSLELGDSALYFCASSVVGSGGPVEQFFGPGTRLTVL.

The J gene is TRBJ2-3, the V gene TRBV7-6, with 14 bases identical to TRBD2. Germline trimming cut 5 bases from V and 5 bases from J; bases unmatched to any gene: 9. This CDR3 region has 17 residues. Germline loops: CDR1 SGHVS, CDR2 FNYEAQ. The CDR3 loop reads CASSHRLAGGPVDTQYF. CDR3 in DNA: TGTGCCAGCAGCCACCGACTAGCGGGGGGGCCCGTAGATACGCAGTATTTT.

The V and J genes are TRBV29-1 and TRBJ2-7, with a possible D match to TRBD2 (6 bases). Germline lookup yields CDR1 SQVTM and CDR2 ANQGSEA. Trimming stripped 5 bases from V and 2 bases from J, with 22 bases between. CDR3 size: 16 residues. The CDR3 DNA reads as TGCAGCGTTCGGTTCGGGAATAGCGGTGGGACCTACGAGCAGTACGTC. This sequence encodes CSVRFGNSGGTYEQYV.

The CDR3 nucleotides read TGTGCCAGCAGTTTGGAGAGCGGGGGGTCAGGGGAGACCCAGTACTTC. It encodes CASSLESGGSGETQYF. V and J are TRBV12-3 or TRBV12-4 and TRBJ2-5; 9 positions agree with TRBD2. CDR3 size: 16 residues. Trimming cost V 3 bases and J 5 bases; bases outside gene matches: 10.

This clonotype was detected a few times. The genes are TRBV5-1 and TRBJ2-6; no reliable D call. The CDR3 is 17 residues long. Germline CDR1 is SGHRS and CDR2 is YFSETQ. Trimming took 5 bases from V and 1 from J, leaving 16 bases between them. This CDR3 is CASSFPTQLSGANVLTF. The CDR3 DNA follows: TGCGCCAGCAGTTTCCCGACCCAGCTATCTGGGGCCAACGTCCTGACTTTC. Filled out from reference TRBV5-1 and TRBJ2-6, the complete variable domain reads KAGVTQTPRYLIKTRGQQVTLSCSPISGHRSVSWYQQTPGQGLQFLFEYFSETQRNKGNFPGRFSGRQFSNSRSEMNVSTLELGDSALYLCASSFPTQLSGANVLTFGAGSRLTVL.

This clonotype was recorded a few times. The chain uses TRBV30 and TRBJ2-5, with 7 bases fitting TRBD1. The germline V gene encodes CDR1 GTSNPN and CDR2 SVGIG (reference sequence). Trimming at V came to 3 bases and at J to 7 bases, leaving 14 bases not matched to a gene. The CDR3 extends over 15 amino acids. CDR3 sequence (DNA): TGTGCCTGGAGGTTTACAGGGGCCCCCTTGGGGACCCAGTACTTC. Translated, it gives CAWRFTGAPLGTQYF.

At least ten counts were recorded for this clonotype. The chain joins TRBV5-1 to TRBJ2-5; D may be TRBD2 (5 bases). This CDR3 has 13 amino acids. Germline V gives CDR1 SGHRS, CDR2 YFSETQ. V lost 6 bases and J lost 5, with 14 bases in between. CDR3 residues: CASNPRTGETQYF. The CDR3 DNA sequence: TGCGCCAGCAACCCGAGGACTGGCGAGACCCAGTACTTC.

The chain uses TRBV18 and TRBJ1-4; D remains unclear. V dropped 3 bases and J dropped 8 bases, with 16 bases sitting between them. The germline V gene encodes CDR1 KGHSH and CDR2 LQKENI. The CDR3 has 15 amino acids. The CDR3 sequence is CASSPDEAFREKLFF. CDR3 DNA sequence: TGTGCCAGCTCACCGGATGAGGCGTTCAGGGAAAAACTGTTTTTT. The full variable domain, rest sourced from reference TRBV18 and TRBJ1-4, is NAGVMQNPRHLVRRRGQEARLRCSPMKGHSHVYWYRQLPEEGLKFMVYLQKENIIDESGMPKERFSAEFPKEGPSILRIQQVVRGDSAAYFCASSPDEAFREKLFFGSGTQLSVL.

This chain links TRBV7-9 with TRBJ1-2; no clear D gene. Trimming cost V 7 bases and J 0 bases, with 15 bases left between them. The germline V gene encodes CDR1 SEHNR and CDR2 FQNEAQ (reference sequence). The CDR3 is 15 residues long. CDR3 amino acids: CASNSPGLPNYGYTF. In DNA, the CDR3 is TGTGCCAGCAACTCGCCGGGCCTCCCTAACTATGGCTACACCTTC.

The sample holds a few counts of this clonotype. The chain joins TRBV3-1 to TRBJ2-1; D is possibly TRBD2 (7 bases). The CDR3 totals 16 residues. Looked up from germline, CDR1 is LGHDT and CDR2 is YNNKEL (reference sequence). The V gene lost 0 bases and the J gene lost 3 bases, with 12 bases spanning the gap. As DNA, the CDR3 is TGTGCCAGCAGCCAAGATGGGCGGGGGCTCTACAATGAGCAGTTCTTC. It translates to CASSQDGRGLYNEQFF.

The chain joins TRBV6-1 to TRBJ1-1; TRBD1 is a possible D gene (6 bases). This CDR3 has 13 amino acids. V gave up 2 bases and J gave up 6 bases, with 10 bases separating them. The germline CDR1 and CDR2 sequences are MNHNS and SASEGT. The CDR3 DNA reads TGTGCCAGCAGTGAATTACAGGGACCTGAAGCTTTCTTT. Translated, it gives CASSELQGPEAFF.

This clonotype appeared a few times. The CDR3 spells CASSLGPGQTNTGELFF. In DNA form, the CDR3 reads TGTGCCAGCAGCTTAGGACCGGGACAGACGAACACCGGGGAGCTGTTTTTT. The chain combines TRBV11-3 with TRBJ2-2, with TRBD1 matching 7 bases. In germline, CDR1 is SGHNT, CDR2 YENEEA. The CDR3 loop spans 17 amino acids. Trimming at V came to 1 base and at J to 0 bases, leaving 5 bases not matched to a gene.

A few counts support this clonotype. V and J are TRBV5-1 and TRBJ2-2; D remains unclear. V gave up 2 bases and J gave up 5 bases, with 10 bases separating them. The germline V gene encodes CDR1 SGHRS and CDR2 YFSETQ. CDR3 length: 14 amino acids. The chain's CDR3 is CASSLRQRTGELFF. DNA for the CDR3: TGCGCCAGCAGCTTAAGGCAGAGGACCGGGGAGCTGTTTTTT.

The table lists this clonotype with a few counts. This chain uses TRBV20-1 with TRBJ1-4; the D is unclear. CDR1 is DFQATT and CDR2 is SNEGSKA in the germline V gene (reference sequence). The V and J ends lost 0 bases and 8 bases respectively, with 16 bases between them. The CDR3 is 15 amino acids. The chain's CDR3 is CSARDEAWAEEKLFF. Here the CDR3 DNA reads TGCAGTGCTAGAGATGAGGCGTGGGCAGAAGAAAAACTGTTTTTT.

The chain recombines TRBV25-1 with TRBJ2-3; D gene uncertain. Germline V lookup: CDR1 MGHDK, CDR2 SYGVNS. Between the trimmed V and J ends, which lost 8 bases and 4 bases, there was a span of 10 bases. The CDR3 sequence is 12 residues long. CDR3 amino acids: CASAQTPDTQYF. The DNA of the CDR3 is TGTGCCAGCGCCCAAACTCCAGATACGCAGTATTTT.

The V and J genes are TRBV4-1 and TRBJ2-3, with 13 bases aligning to TRBD2. CDR3 length: 18 amino acids. V lost 0 bases, J lost 4 bases, and 7 bases stayed unmatched. Germline-derived CDR1 and CDR2 are MGHRA and YSYEKL. CDR3 sequence (DNA): TGCGCCAGCAGCCAAGAAACTAGCGGGGGGGCCATGGCAGATACGCAGTATTTT. Translating it yields CASSQETSGGAMADTQYF.

A few counts support this clonotype. V usage is TRBV5-1 and J usage is TRBJ2-2, with 9 bases identical to TRBD1. From germline, CDR1 is SGHRS and CDR2 YFSETQ. Germline trimming cut 4 bases from V and 6 bases from J; bases unmatched to any gene: 4. The CDR3 is 14 amino acids. Here the CDR3 DNA reads TGCGCCAGCAGCGTCGGACAGGGGTCCGGGGAGCTGTTTTTT. Translation: CASSVGQGSGELFF. Drawing the rest from reference TRBV5-1 and TRBJ2-2, the complete variable domain is KAGVTQTPRYLIKTRGQQVTLSCSPISGHRSVSWYQQTPGQGLQFLFEYFSETQRNKGNFPGRFSGRQFSNSRSEMNVSTLELGDSALYLCASSVGQGSGELFFGEGSRLTVL.

This clonotype has just a few counts. The J gene is TRBJ1-5, the V gene TRBV20-1; TRBD1 is a possible D gene (5 bases). The CDR3 covers 14 residues. The germline gives CDR1 DFQATT, CDR2 SNEGSKA (reference sequence). V lost 0 bases and J lost 4, with 10 bases in between. In DNA form, the CDR3 reads TGCAGTGCTAGAGATGCGGGGGGGAATCAGCCCCAGCATTTT. This translates into CSARDAGGNQPQHF.

V and J are TRBV6-1 and TRBJ1-2, with D tentatively TRBD1 (6 bases). Germline V gene lookup returns CDR1 MNHNS and CDR2 SASEGT. The CDR3 sequence is 14 residues long. V lost 3 bases to trimming and J lost 8 bases, with 16 bases between them. The chain's CDR3 is CASSEGRGQVGYTF. For the CDR3, the DNA is TGTGCCAGCAGTGAGGGCAGGGGTCAAGTGGGCTACACCTTC.